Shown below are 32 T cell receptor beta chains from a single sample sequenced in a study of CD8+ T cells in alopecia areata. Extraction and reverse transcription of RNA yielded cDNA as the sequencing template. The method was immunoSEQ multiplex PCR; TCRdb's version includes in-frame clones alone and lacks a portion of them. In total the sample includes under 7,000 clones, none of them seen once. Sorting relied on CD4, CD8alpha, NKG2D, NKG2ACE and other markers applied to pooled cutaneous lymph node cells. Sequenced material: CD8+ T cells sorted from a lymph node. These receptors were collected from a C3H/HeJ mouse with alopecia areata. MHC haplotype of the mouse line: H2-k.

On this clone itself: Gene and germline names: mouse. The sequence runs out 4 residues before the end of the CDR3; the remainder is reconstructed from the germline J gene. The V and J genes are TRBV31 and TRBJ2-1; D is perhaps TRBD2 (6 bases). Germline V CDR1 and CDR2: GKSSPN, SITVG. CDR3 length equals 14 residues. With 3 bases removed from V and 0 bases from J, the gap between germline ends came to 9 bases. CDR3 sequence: CAWSHWVNYAEQFF. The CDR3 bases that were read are TGTGCCTGGAGCCACTGGGTTAACTATGCT.

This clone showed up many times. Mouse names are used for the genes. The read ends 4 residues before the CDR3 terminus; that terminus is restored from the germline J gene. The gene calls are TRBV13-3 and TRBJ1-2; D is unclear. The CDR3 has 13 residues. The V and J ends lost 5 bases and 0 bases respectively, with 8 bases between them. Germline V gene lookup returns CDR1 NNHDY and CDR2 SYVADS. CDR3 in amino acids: CASSPTANSDYTF. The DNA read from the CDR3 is TGTGCCAGCAGCCCCACAGCAAACTCC.

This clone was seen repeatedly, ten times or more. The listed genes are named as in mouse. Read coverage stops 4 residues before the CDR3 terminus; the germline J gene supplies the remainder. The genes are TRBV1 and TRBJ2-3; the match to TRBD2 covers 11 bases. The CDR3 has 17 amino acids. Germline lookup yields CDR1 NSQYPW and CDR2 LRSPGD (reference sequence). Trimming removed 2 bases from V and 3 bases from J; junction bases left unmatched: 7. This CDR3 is CTCSASGRTGGAETLYF. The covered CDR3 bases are TGCACCTGCAGTGCAAGTGGCAGGACTGGGGGGGCAGAA.

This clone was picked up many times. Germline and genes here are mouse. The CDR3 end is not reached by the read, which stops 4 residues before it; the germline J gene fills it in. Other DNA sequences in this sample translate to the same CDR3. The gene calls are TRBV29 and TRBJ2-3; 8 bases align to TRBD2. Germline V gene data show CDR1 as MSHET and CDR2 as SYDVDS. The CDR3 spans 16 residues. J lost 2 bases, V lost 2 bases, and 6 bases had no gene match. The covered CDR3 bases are TGTGCTAGCAGTTTAGGGGGGGGGCGCTATGCAGAA. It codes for CASSLGGGRYAE. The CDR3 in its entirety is CASSLGGGRYAETLYF.

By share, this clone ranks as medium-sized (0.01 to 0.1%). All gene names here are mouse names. CDR3 region: CTCSAETPSAETLYF. CDR3 bases read: TGCACCTGCAGTGCAGAAACACCTAGTGCAGAA. The V call is TRBV1, the J call TRBJ2-3; D gene uncertain. The CDR3 end is not reached by the read, which stops 4 residues before it; the germline J gene fills it in. The CDR3 contains 15 residues. Trimming shortened V by 0 bases and J by 0 bases, and 7 bases separated the two germline ends. In germline, CDR1 is NSQYPW, CDR2 LRSPGD (reference sequence).

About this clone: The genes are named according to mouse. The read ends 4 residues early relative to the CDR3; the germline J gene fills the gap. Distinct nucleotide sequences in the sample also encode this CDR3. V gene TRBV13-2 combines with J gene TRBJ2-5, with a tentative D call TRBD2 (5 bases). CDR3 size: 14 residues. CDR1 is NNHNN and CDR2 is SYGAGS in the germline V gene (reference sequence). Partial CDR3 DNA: TGTGCCAGCGGTGAATGGGGAGGCGCGGAC. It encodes CASGEWGGAD. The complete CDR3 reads CASGEWGGADTQYF.

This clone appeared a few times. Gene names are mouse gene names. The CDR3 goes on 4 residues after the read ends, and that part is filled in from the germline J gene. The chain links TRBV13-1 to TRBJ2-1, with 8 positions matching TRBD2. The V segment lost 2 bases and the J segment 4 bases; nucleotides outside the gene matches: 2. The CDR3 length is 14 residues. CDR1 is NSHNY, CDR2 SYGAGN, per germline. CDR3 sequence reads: CASSELGGYAEQFF. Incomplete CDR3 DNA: TGTGCCAGCAGTGAGCTGGGGGGATATGCT.

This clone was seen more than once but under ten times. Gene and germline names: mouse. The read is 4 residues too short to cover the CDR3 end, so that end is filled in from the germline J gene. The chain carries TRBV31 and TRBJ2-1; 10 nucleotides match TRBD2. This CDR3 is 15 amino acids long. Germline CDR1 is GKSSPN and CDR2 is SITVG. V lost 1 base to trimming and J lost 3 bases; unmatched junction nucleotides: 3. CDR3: CAWSPGTGVYAEQFF. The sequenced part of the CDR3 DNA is TGTGCCTGGAGTCCGGGGACTGGGGTCTATGCT.

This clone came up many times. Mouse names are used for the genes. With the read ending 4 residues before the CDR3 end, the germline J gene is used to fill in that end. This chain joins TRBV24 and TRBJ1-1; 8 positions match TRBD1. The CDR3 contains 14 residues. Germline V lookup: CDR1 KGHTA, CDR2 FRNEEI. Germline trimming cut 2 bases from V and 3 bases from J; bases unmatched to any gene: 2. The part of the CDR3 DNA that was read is TGTGCCAGCAGTCTGCCGGGACAGGACACA. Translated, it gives CASSLPGQDT. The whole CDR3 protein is CASSLPGQDTEVFF.

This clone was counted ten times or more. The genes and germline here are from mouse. The CDR3 bases that were read are TGTGCAAGCAGCCCGAGGACTGGGGGGTATAACCAAGAC. Translated: CASSPRTGGYNQD. The whole CDR3 region reads CASSPRTGGYNQDTQYF. The gene calls are TRBV16 and TRBJ2-5, with 11 bases lining up with TRBD2. The CDR3 end is not reached by the read, which stops 4 residues before it; the germline J gene fills it in. CDR3 size: 17 residues. Germline V gene lookup returns CDR1 SGHSA and CDR2 FRNQAP. V shed 5 bases and J 0 bases; nucleotides not matched to a gene: 7.

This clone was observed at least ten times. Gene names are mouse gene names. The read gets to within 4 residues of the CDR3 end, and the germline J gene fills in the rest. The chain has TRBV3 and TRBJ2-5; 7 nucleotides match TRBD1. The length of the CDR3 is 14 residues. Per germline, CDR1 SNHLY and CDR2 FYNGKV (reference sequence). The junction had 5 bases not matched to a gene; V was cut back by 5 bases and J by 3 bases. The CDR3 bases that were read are TGTGCCAGCAGCCGCCGGGACAGACAAGAC. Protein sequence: CASSRRDRQD. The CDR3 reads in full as CASSRRDRQDTQYF.

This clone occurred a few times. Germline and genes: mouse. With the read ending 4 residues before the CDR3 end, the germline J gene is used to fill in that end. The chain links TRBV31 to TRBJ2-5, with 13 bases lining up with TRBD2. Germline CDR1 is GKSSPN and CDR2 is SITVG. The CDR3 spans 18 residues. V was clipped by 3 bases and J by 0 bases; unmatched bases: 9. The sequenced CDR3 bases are TGTGCCTGGAGCTGGTTCCGGGACTGGGGGGGGAACCAAGAC. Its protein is CAWSWFRDWGGNQD. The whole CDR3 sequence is CAWSWFRDWGGNQDTQYF. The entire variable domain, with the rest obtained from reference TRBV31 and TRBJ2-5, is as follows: AQTIHQWPVAEIKAVGSPLSLGCTIKGKSSPNLYWYWQATGGTLQQLFYSITVGQVESVVQLNLSASRPKDDQFILSTEKLLLSHSGFYLCAWSWFRDWGGNQDTQYFGPGTRLLVL.

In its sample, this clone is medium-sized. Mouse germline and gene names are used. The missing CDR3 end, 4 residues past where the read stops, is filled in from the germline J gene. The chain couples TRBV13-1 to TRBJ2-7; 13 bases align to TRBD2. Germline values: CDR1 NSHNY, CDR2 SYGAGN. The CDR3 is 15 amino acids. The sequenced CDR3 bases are TGTGCCAGCAGTGATCGGGACTGGGGGGGATAT. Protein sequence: CASSDRDWGGY. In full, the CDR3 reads CASSDRDWGGYEQYF.

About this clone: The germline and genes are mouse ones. The CDR3 loop is CASGDDWGGFAEQFF. CDR3 DNA, as far as it was read: TGTGCCAGCGGTGACGACTGGGGGGGCTTTGCT. V gene TRBV13-2 combines with J gene TRBJ2-1, with 12 nucleotides matching TRBD2. The read ends 4 residues shy of where the CDR3 ends; the end is completed using the germline J gene. Germline CDR1 NNHNN, CDR2 SYGAGS (reference sequence). The CDR3 contains 15 residues. V trimming: 2 bases; J trimming: 6 bases; junction bases outside the gene matches: 3.

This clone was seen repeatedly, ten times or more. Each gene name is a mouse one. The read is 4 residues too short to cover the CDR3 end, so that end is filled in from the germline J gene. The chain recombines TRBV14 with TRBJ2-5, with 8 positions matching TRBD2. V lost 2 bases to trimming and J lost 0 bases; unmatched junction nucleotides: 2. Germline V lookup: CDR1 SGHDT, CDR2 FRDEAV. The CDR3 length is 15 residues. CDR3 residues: CASSLLGGNQDTQYF. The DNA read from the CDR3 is TGTGCCAGCAGTTTGCTGGGGGGTAACCAAGAC.

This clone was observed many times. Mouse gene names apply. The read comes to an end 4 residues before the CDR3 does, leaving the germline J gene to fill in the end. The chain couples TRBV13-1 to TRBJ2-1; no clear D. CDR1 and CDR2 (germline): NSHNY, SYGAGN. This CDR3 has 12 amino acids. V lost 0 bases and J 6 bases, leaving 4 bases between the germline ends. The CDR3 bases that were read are TGTGCCAGCAGTGATGCAGGTGCT. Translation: CASSDAGA. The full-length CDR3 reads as CASSDAGAEQFF.

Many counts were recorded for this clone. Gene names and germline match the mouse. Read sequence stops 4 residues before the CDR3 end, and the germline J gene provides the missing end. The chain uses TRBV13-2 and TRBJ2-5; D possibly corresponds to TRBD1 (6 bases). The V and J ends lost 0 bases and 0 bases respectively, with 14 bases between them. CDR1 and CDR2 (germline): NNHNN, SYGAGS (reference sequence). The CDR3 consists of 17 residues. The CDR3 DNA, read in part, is TGTGCCAGCGGTGATGCAGGTGGGACAATTAACCAAGAC. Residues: CASGDAGGTINQD. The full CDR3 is CASGDAGGTINQDTQYF.

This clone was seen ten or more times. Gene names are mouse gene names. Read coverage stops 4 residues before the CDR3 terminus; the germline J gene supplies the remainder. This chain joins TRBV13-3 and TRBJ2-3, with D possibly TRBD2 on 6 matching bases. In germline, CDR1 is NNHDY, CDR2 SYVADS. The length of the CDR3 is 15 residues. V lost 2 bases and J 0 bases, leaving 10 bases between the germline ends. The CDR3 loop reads CASSDSGASAETLYF. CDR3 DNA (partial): TGTGCCAGCAGTGACTCTGGGGCTAGTGCAGAA.

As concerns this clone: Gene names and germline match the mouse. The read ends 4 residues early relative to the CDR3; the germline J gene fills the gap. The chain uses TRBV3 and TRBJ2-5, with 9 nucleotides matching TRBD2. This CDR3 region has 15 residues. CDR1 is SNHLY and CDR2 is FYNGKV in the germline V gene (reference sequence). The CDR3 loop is CASGDLGGRPDTQYF. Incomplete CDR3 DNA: TGTGCCAGCGGTGATTTGGGGGGGCGCCCAGAC.

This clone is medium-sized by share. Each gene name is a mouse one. The CDR3 region is CASSSTYEQYF. The sequenced CDR3 bases are TGTGCTAGCAGTAGCACTTAT. V and J are TRBV17 and TRBJ2-7; no reliable D call. The read stops 4 residues short of the end of the CDR3; the missing end is completed from the germline J gene. CDR3 length: 11 amino acids. Germline loops: CDR1 MNHDT, CDR2 YYDKIL.

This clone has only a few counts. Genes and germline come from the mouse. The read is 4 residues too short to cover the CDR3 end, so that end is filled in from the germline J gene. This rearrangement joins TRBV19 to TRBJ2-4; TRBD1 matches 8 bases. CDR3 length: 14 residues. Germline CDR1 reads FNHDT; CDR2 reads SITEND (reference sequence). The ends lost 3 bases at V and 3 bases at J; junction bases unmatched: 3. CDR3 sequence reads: CASSTPGGQNTLYF. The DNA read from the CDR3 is TGTGCCAGCAGTACCCCAGGGGGCCAAAAC.

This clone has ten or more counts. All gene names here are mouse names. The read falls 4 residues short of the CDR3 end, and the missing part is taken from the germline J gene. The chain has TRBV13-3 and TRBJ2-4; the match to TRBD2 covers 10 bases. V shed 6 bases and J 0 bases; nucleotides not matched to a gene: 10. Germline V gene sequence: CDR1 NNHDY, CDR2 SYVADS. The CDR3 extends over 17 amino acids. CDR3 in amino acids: CASTSGTGASSQNTLYF. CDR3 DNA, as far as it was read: TGTGCCAGCACCTCCGGGACTGGGGCGTCTAGTCAAAAC.

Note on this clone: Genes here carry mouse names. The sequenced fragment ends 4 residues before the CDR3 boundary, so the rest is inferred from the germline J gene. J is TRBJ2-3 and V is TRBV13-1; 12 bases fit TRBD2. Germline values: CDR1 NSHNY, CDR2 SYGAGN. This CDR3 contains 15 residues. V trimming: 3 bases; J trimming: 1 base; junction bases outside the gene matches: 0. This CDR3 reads CASSGLGGRAETLYF. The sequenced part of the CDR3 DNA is TGTGCCAGCAGTGGACTGGGGGGGCGTGCAGAA.

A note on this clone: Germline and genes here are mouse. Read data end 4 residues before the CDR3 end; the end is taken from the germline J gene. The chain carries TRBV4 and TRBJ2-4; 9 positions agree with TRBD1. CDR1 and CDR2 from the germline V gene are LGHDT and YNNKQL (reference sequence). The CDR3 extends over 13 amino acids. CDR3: CASSFGQGNTLYF. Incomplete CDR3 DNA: TGTGCCAGCAGTTTCGGACAGGGGAAC.

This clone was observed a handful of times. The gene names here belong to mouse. The chain's CDR3 is CAWSHWEDTQYF. The part of the CDR3 DNA that was read is TGTGCCTGGAGTCACTGGGAGGAC. The genes are TRBV31 and TRBJ2-5, with D possibly being TRBD2 (6 bases). The CDR3 extends 4 residues past the end of the read, so its final part is completed from the germline J gene. Germline CDR1 and CDR2: GKSSPN and SITVG. The CDR3 covers 12 residues.

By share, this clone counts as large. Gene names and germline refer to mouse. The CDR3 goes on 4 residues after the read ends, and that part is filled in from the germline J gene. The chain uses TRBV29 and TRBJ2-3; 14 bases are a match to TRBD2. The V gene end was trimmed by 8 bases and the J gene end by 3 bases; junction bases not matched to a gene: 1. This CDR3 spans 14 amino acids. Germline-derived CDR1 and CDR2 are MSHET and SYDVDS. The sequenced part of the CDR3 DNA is TGTGCTAGCGGGACTGGGGGGGCCGCAGAA. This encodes CASGTGGAAE. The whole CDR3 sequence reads CASGTGGAAETLYF.

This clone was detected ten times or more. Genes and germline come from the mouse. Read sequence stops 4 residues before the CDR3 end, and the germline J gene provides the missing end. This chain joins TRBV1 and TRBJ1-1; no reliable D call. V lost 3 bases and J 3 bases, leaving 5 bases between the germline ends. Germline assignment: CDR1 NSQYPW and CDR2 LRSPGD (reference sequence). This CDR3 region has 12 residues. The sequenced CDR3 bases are TGCACCTGCAGTGCGCATTACACA. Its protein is CTCSAHYT. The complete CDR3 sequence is CTCSAHYTEVFF.

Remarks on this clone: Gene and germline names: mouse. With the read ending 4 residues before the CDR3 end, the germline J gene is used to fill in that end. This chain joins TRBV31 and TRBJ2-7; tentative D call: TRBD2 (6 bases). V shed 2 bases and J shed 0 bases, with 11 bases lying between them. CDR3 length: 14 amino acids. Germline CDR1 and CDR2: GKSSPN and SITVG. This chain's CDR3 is CAWSSGASSYEQYF. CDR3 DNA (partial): TGTGCCTGGAGTTCTGGGGCCAGCTCCTAT.

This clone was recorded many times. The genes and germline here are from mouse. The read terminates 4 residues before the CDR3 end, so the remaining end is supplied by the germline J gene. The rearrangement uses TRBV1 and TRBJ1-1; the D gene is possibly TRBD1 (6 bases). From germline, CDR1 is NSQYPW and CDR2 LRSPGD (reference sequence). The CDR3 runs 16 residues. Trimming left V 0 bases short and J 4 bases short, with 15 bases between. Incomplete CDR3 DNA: TGCACCTGCAGTGCAGACACGGGGGGGCAAGGCACA. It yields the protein CTCSADTGGQGT. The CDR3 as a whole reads CTCSADTGGQGTEVFF.

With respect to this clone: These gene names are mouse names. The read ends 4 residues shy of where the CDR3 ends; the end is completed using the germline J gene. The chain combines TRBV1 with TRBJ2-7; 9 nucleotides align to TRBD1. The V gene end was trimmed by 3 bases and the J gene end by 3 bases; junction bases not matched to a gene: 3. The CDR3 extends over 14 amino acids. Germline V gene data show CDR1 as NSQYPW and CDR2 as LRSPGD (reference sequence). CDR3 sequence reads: CTCSARTGVYEQYF. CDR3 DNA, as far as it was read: TGCACCTGCAGTGCCCGGACAGGGGTCTAT.

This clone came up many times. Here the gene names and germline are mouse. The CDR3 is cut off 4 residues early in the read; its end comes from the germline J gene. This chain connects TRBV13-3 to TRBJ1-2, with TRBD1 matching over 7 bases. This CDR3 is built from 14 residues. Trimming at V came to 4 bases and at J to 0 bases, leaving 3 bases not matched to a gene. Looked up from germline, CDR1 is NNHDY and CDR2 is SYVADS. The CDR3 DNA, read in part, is TGTGCCAGCAGTTGGGACAGTGCAAACTCC. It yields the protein CASSWDSANS. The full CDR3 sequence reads CASSWDSANSDYTF.

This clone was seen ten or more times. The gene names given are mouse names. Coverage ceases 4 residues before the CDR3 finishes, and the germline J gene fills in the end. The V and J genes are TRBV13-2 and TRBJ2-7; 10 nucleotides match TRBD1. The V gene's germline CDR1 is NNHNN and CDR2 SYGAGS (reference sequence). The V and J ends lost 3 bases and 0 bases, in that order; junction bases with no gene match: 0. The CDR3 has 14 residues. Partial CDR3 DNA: TGTGCCAGCGGTGGGACAGGGGGCTCCTAT. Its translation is CASGGTGGSY. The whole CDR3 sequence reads CASGGTGGSYEQYF.